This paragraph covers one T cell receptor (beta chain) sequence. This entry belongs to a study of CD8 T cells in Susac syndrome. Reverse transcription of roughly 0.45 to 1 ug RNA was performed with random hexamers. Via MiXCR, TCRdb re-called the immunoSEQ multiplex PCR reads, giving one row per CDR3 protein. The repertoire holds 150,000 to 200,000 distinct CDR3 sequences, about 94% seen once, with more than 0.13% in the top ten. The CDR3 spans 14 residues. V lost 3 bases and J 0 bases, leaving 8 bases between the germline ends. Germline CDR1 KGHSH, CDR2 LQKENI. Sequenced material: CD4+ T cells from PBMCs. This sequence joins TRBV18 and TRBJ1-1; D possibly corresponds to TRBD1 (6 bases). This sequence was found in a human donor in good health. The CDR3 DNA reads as TGTGCCAGCTCACCGGGACACCTGAACACTGAAGCTTTCTTT. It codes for CASSPGHLNTEAFF.